This T cell receptor beta chain was documented in a study of shared clonotypes between healthy human individuals. Study-wide points: Tissues were not sampled, only blood, and their repertoires likely differ. Among donors, the sharing of clonotypes was expected to be influenced by sequencing depth.

Per the authors' pipeline: ImmunoSEQ gave junction-only sequences without quality scores, so filtering differed. Sequenced by immunoSEQ multiplex PCR; TCRdb stores in-frame clones only, minus some. V and J calls and clone size are copied from that table; D and trimming were computed from the DNA. The table includes around 2.5 million clones, 90% to 95% detected once. Trimming took 4 bases from V and 4 from J, leaving 19 bases between them. The CDR3 has 16 residues. Germline CDR1 is SGHVS and CDR2 is FNYEAQ. To note about this clone: Its target is not known.

The sequenced sample was naive CD4+ T cells from PBMCs. The subset: CD45RA+ positively selected. The receptor was isolated from a man between 18 and 29 years old in good health. Some clones in this sample may be carry-over from other donors' samples. This chain uses TRBV7-6 with TRBJ1-2; D gene uncertain. The CDR3 loop is CASSSPDARSLYGYTF. The DNA of the CDR3 is TGTGCCAGCAGCTCCCCCGACGCCCGTTCCCTCTATGGCTACACCTTC. The whole variable domain, remainder taken from reference TRBV7-6 and TRBJ1-2, is GAGVSQSPRYKVTKRGQDVALRCDPISGHVSLYWYRQALGQGPEFLTYFNYEAQQDKSGLPNDRFSAERPEGSISTLTIQRTEQRDSAMYRCASSSPDARSLYGYTFGSGTRLTVV.